What follows are 9 T cell receptor beta chains derived from one specimen sequenced in a study of cytomegalovirus exposure and HLA in healthy donors. TCRdb keeps only in-frame clones here, not all; method: immunoSEQ multiplex PCR. Of over 200,000 clones in the sample, roughly 83% were seen once. Source material: PBMCs. These receptors were collected from a woman aged 18-29 years in good health and CMV-seronegative.

J is TRBJ2-3 and V is TRBV9, with D perhaps assigned TRBD1 or TRBD2 (6 bases each). Trimming shortened V by 1 base and J by 10 bases, and 19 bases separated the two germline ends. The CDR3 runs to 15 residues. CDR1 is SGDLS, CDR2 YYNGEE, per germline. CDR3 in amino acids: CASSVLQWGRDAQYF. The DNA for the CDR3 is TGTGCCAGCAGCGTACTCCAGTGGGGGCGGGATGCGCAGTATTTT.

The chain carries TRBV29-1 and TRBJ2-7; D not certain. Trimming shortened V by 7 bases and J by 3 bases, and 16 bases separated the two germline ends. Per the germline V gene, CDR1 is SQVTM and CDR2 is ANQGSEA. The CDR3 spans 13 residues. The CDR3 protein is CSASGGKDYEQYF. For the CDR3, the DNA is TGCAGCGCCTCAGGTGGGAAGGACTACGAGCAGTACTTC.

This chain connects TRBV2 to TRBJ1-1; D ambiguous. Germline CDR1 is SNHLY and CDR2 is FYNNEI. There are 14 residues in the CDR3. Trimming removed 0 bases at V and 3 bases at J, with 8 bases between. The CDR3 DNA follows: TGTGCCAGCAGTGAAGCTGGCAGCTACACTGAAGCTTTCTTT. This codes for CASSEAGSYTEAFF.

V is TRBV5-5 and J is TRBJ2-3; D unresolved. Trimming took 0 bases from V and 0 from J, leaving 5 bases between them. This CDR3 is built from 14 residues. Germline assignment: CDR1 SGHKS and CDR2 YYEKEE (reference sequence). The chain's CDR3 is CASSLVRSTDTQYF. CDR3 coding DNA: TGTGCCAGCAGCTTGGTCCGTAGCACAGATACGCAGTATTTT.

In its sample, this clone was seen once. The chain carries TRBV6-5 and TRBJ1-2; the D is unclear. Germline V lookup: CDR1 MNHEY, CDR2 SVGAGI. This CDR3 has 12 amino acids. The V and J ends lost 0 bases and 8 bases respectively, with 7 bases between them. DNA of the CDR3: TGTGCCAGCAGTTACTCGAACAGCGGCTACACCTTC. Protein: CASSYSNSGYTF.

The chain has TRBV5-1 and TRBJ2-7, with 10 positions matching TRBD1. V dropped 7 bases and J dropped 2; count of bases not matched to a gene: 12. The CDR3 is 16 amino acids. Looked up from germline, CDR1 is SGHRS and CDR2 is YFSETQ. In DNA form, the CDR3 reads TGCGCCAGCTTTCCTCTGGAGGACAGGGGGGCCTACGAGCAGTACTTC. Protein: CASFPLEDRGAYEQYF.

This clone came up once. This may be a read error: a much more frequent sequence differs by one nucleotide. Here the CDR3 reads CASSLGGTDTQYF. Written as DNA, the CDR3 is TGTGCCAGCAGCTTAGGGGGCACAGATACGCAGTATTTT. The chain couples TRBV7-6 to TRBJ2-3; D is unclear. The CDR3 extends over 13 amino acids. Germline lookup yields CDR1 SGHVS and CDR2 FNYEAQ. The V end was cut by 1 base, the J end by 1 base, with 3 bases between. Looking up the rest from reference TRBV7-6 and TRBJ2-3 gives the full variable domain: GAGVSQSPRYKVTKRGQDVALRCDPISGHVSLYWYRQALGQGPEFLTYFNYEAQQDKSGLPNDRFSAERPEGSISTLTIQRTEQRDSAMYRCASSLGGTDTQYFGPGTRLTVL.

The chain joins TRBV9 to TRBJ2-7; 8 bases align to TRBD2. CDR1 is SGDLS and CDR2 is YYNGEE in the germline V gene. The CDR3 spans 15 residues. J lost 2 bases, V lost 4 bases, and 8 bases had no gene match. The CDR3 DNA sequence: TGTGCCAGCAGCCCTCAGCGCGGGGGGCCCTACGAGCAGTACTTC. Translating it yields CASSPQRGGPYEQYF.

In nucleotides, the CDR3 is TGTGCCAGCACCCTACAGGGGTCTAACTATGGCTACACCTTC. It codes for CASTLQGSNYGYTF. The chain combines TRBV2 with TRBJ1-2; TRBD1 aligns across 7 bases. This CDR3 has 14 residues. CDR1 is SNHLY, CDR2 FYNNEI, per germline. J lost 0 bases, V lost 7 bases, and 5 bases had no gene match.